The 15 T cell receptor beta chains below all came from one sample that was sequenced in a study of blood T cell repertoires in COVID-19. TCRdb's copy holds only in-frame clones and misses some; the assay was immunoSEQ multiplex PCR. The repertoire holds 250,000 to 350,000 clones, with approximately 88% as singletons. Sequenced input: peripheral blood. These receptors were taken from a man between 18 and 35 years old who had recovered from COVID-19.

The chain employs TRBV24-1 and TRBJ2-1, with TRBD1 identical over 8 bases. The CDR3 loop spans 16 amino acids. In germline, CDR1 is KGHDR, CDR2 SFDVKD. Trimming removed 2 bases from V and 0 bases from J; junction bases left unmatched: 2. CDR3 sequence reads: CATSDSGQGSYNEQFF. The DNA of the CDR3 is TGTGCCACCAGTGATTCAGGACAGGGCTCCTACAATGAGCAGTTCTTC.

With respect to this clone: An end of the junction differs from the germline gene, which may be a read error. The V and J genes are TRBV5-1 and TRBJ2-7, with D tentatively TRBD2 (5 bases). Germline CDR1 reads SGHRS; CDR2 reads YFSETQ. The CDR3 totals 15 residues. CDR3 DNA: TGCGCCAGCAGCTTGGTTAGCGAACTGGCCTACGAGCGGTACTTC. It codes for CASSLVSELAYERYF.

The gene calls are TRBV7-9 and TRBJ1-1, with D unresolved. The V gene's germline CDR1 is SEHNR and CDR2 FQNEAQ (reference sequence). The CDR3 is 12 amino acids. Deletions cut 2 bases from V and 4 bases from J, with 5 bases between. The CDR3 DNA reads as TGTGCCAGCAGCTTATCCGGCACTGAAGCTTTCTTT. It encodes CASSLSGTEAFF. Supplemented by reference TRBV7-9 and TRBJ1-1, the full variable domain reads DTGVSQNPRHKITKRGQNVTFRCDPISEHNRLYWYRQTLGQGPEFLTYFQNEAQLEKSRLLSDRFSAERPKGSFSTLEIQRTEQGDSAMYLCASSLSGTEAFFGQGTRLTVV.

This clone was counted only a few times. The V and J genes are TRBV19 and TRBJ1-1, with 11 bases identical to TRBD1. The CDR3 consists of 16 residues. The ends lost 2 bases at V and 5 bases at J; junction bases unmatched: 7. CDR1 and CDR2 (germline): LNHDA, SQIVND (reference sequence). CDR3: CASSILPGQGGTEAFF. The CDR3 DNA follows: TGTGCCAGTAGTATACTACCGGGACAGGGGGGGACTGAAGCTTTCTTT. The whole variable domain, filled in from reference TRBV19 and TRBJ1-1, reads DGGITQSPKYLFRKEGQNVTLSCEQNLNHDAMYWYRQDPGQGLRLIYYSQIVNDFQKGDIAEGYSVSREKKESFPLTVTSAQKNPTAFYLCASSILPGQGGTEAFFGQGTRLTVV.

V and J are TRBV7-8 and TRBJ2-3; TRBD2 matches at 8 bases. V lost 2 bases and J lost 2; bases outside the gene matches: 6. CDR3 size: 16 residues. In germline, CDR1 is SGHVS, CDR2 FQNEAQ. The chain's CDR3 is CASSLTSGGSTDTQYF. CDR3 bases: TGTGCCAGCAGCTTAACCAGCGGGGGTTCCACAGATACGCAGTATTTT.

This chain connects TRBV15 to TRBJ2-3, with 7 bases matching TRBD1. The CDR3 is made up of 15 amino acids. Losses at the gene ends were 3 bases for V and 1 base for J; bases not matched to a gene: 4. Germline-derived CDR1 and CDR2 are LNHNV and YYDKDF (reference sequence). The CDR3 DNA reads as TGTGCCACCAGCAGCACAGGGGCCGGCACAGATACGCAGTATTTT. Encoded protein: CATSSTGAGTDTQYF.

In this sample, this clone turned up once. The J gene is TRBJ1-2, the V gene TRBV18; 8 bases line up with TRBD1. The CDR3 consists of 13 residues. With V trimmed by 2 bases and J by 8 bases, 4 bases remained unmatched. The germline gives CDR1 KGHSH, CDR2 LQKENI. The DNA for the CDR3 is TGTGCCAGCTCACCAGGGGCAGGGGGCGGCTACACCTTC. It translates to CASSPGAGGGYTF.

This sequence joins TRBV29-1 and TRBJ2-3, with 8 bases matching TRBD2. Germline loops: CDR1 SQVTM, CDR2 ANQGSEA. CDR3 size: 13 residues. V was clipped by 7 bases and J by 4 bases; unmatched bases: 7. DNA for the CDR3: TGCAGCGGCCGAGCGGGAGACGCAGATACGCAGTATTTT. Its translation: CSGRAGDADTQYF.

The chain uses TRBV19 and TRBJ1-5; D possibly corresponds to TRBD1 (5 bases). Germline CDR1 and CDR2: LNHDA and SQIVND (reference sequence). With 2 bases removed from V and 7 bases from J, the gap between germline ends came to 15 bases. This CDR3 is built from 15 residues. CDR3 nucleotide sequence: TGTGCCAGTAGTATACGCGGTCAGGGCGACCAGCCCCAGCATTTT. Protein: CASSIRGQGDQPQHF. Full variable domain (rest looked up from reference TRBV19 and TRBJ1-5): DGGITQSPKYLFRKEGQNVTLSCEQNLNHDAMYWYRQDPGQGLRLIYYSQIVNDFQKGDIAEGYSVSREKKESFPLTVTSAQKNPTAFYLCASSIRGQGDQPQHFGDGTRLSIL.

The J gene is TRBJ2-2, the V gene TRBV6-5; D remains ambiguous. This CDR3 has 13 amino acids. Germline V gene lookup returns CDR1 MNHEY and CDR2 SVGAGI. V lost 5 bases to trimming and J lost 4 bases, with 8 bases between them. The CDR3 sequence is CASSPESTGELFF. The DNA of the CDR3 is TGTGCCAGCAGTCCTGAGAGCACCGGGGAGCTGTTTTTT.

The rearrangement uses TRBV6-5 and TRBJ1-2, with TRBD1 as a possible D gene (5 bases). The CDR3 is made up of 15 amino acids. Trimming left V 5 bases short and J 0 bases short, with 13 bases between. Germline CDR1 MNHEY, CDR2 SVGAGI. The CDR3 coding sequence is TGTGCCAGCAGTAAAAGACAGATAGCTAACTATGGCTACACCTTC. Encoded protein: CASSKRQIANYGYTF.

The chain couples TRBV18 to TRBJ1-5; perhaps TRBD1 as D (5 bases). The CDR3 is 17 residues long. The germline CDR1 and CDR2 sequences are KGHSH and LQKENI. Trimming took off 2 bases at V and 1 base at J, with 15 bases between the two ends. CDR3 in amino acids: CASSPGAGGGSNQPQHF. CDR3 sequence (DNA): TGTGCCAGCTCACCAGGAGCCGGGGGGGGGAGCAATCAGCCCCAGCATTTT.

The chain joins TRBV12-3 or TRBV12-4 to TRBJ2-1; D not resolved. The CDR3 has 12 amino acids. V was trimmed by 5 bases and J by 4 bases, leaving 6 bases between them. CDR3 region: CASSLIYNEQFF. DNA for the CDR3: TGTGCCAGCAGTCTTATTTACAATGAGCAGTTCTTC.

This sequence joins TRBV18 and TRBJ2-5; 9 bases are a match to TRBD2. The germline V gene has CDR1 KGHSH and CDR2 LQKENI. The V gene end was trimmed by 0 bases and the J gene end by 0 bases; junction bases not matched to a gene: 5. The CDR3 length is 17 residues. The CDR3: CASSPPWVAGDQETQYF. DNA for the CDR3: TGTGCCAGCTCACCACCGTGGGTAGCGGGGGACCAAGAGACCCAGTACTTC.

The CDR3 nucleotides are TGCGCCAGCAGCCGATCGGTGACTTCTGCAACTAATGAAAAACTGTTTTTT. This encodes CASSRSVTSATNEKLFF. The genes are TRBV4-3 and TRBJ1-4; D not certain. The V and J ends lost 4 bases and 0 bases respectively, with 15 bases between them. The V gene's germline CDR1 is LGHNA and CDR2 YSLEER. The CDR3 consists of 17 residues.